A selection of T cell receptor beta chains follows, all from one sample in a study of technical replicates of blood from several donors. The data were produced by immunoSEQ multiplex PCR, yet TCRdb's version contains in-frame clones alone and is incomplete. In the table there are about 80,000 clones, 97% of which are singletons. The sample taken for sequencing was T cells isolated from PBMCs. These receptors were taken from a human donor in good health. The CDR3 runs from the conserved cysteine through the conserved F or W. Each record gives: CDR3 protein, CDR3 DNA, J gene, V gene, clone size, D gene. A D gene is named only where the DNA matches it firmly. Size is omitted from some rows. Given values are once, few, many or a class for expanded clones.

CDR3: CASSDRDEQYF
DNA: TGTGCCAGCAGCGACAGGGACGAGCAGTACTTC
J: TRBJ2-7
V: TRBV11-2
size: .
D: TRBD1

CDR3: CASSVEGQAYEQYF
DNA: TGTGCCAGCAGCGTAGAGGGACAGGCCTACGAGCAGTACTTC
J: TRBJ2-7
V: TRBV9
size: .
D: TRBD1

CDR3: CASNFAPNEQFF
DNA: TGTGCCAGCAACTTTGCCCCCAATGAGCAGTTCTTC
J: TRBJ2-1
V: TRBV6-6
size: .
D: .

CDR3: CASSSQGMNTEAFF
DNA: TGCGCCAGCAGCTCACAGGGTATGAACACTGAAGCTTTCTTT
J: TRBJ1-1
V: TRBV5-1
size: .
D: .

CDR3: CASSPGRDTEAFF
DNA: TGTGCCAGCAGTCCGGGCAGGGACACTGAAGCTTTCTTT
J: TRBJ1-1
V: TRBV2
size: .
D: .

CDR3: CASSQTPGRAGSYNEQFF
DNA: TGTGCCAGCAGCCAGACCCCCGGCCGGGCAGGGTCCTACAATGAGCAGTTCTTC
J: TRBJ2-1
V: TRBV14
size: .
D: .

CDR3: CASSIQGKQPQHF
DNA: TGTGCCAGCAGCATACAGGGGAAGCAGCCCCAGCATTTT
J: TRBJ1-5
V: TRBV6-1
size: once
D: TRBD1

CDR3: CASSSFDLDYEQYF
DNA: TGTGCCAGCAGCTCATTTGACCTAGACTACGAGCAGTACTTC
J: TRBJ2-7
V: TRBV7-9
size: .
D: .

CDR3: CASSLGHSYEQYF
DNA: TGTGCCAGCAGCTTAGGGCACTCCTACGAGCAGTACTTC
J: TRBJ2-7
V: TRBV7-8
size: .
D: .

CDR3: CATTGTGSYNEQFF
DNA: TGTGCCACCACCGGGACAGGGAGCTACAATGAGCAGTTCTTC
J: TRBJ2-1
V: TRBV25-1
size: .
D: TRBD1

CDR3: CASSYSHPTHEQYF
DNA: TGTGCCAGCAGTTACTCCCATCCTACCCACGAGCAGTACTTC
J: TRBJ2-7
V: TRBV6-5
size: .
D: .

CDR3: CASSEGQRSQPQHF
DNA: TGTGCCAGCAGTGAGGGACAGCGGAGTCAGCCCCAGCATTTT
J: TRBJ1-5
V: TRBV6-1
size: .
D: TRBD1

CDR3: CASRRGEETQYF
DNA: TGTGCCAGCAGACGGGGGGAAGAGACCCAGTACTTC
J: TRBJ2-5
V: TRBV7-2
size: .
D: TRBD2

CDR3: CASSSIIRLAGGQVDTQYF
DNA: TGTGCCAGCAGCTCAATAATCCGACTAGCGGGGGGCCAGGTTGATACGCAGTATTTT
J: TRBJ2-3
V: TRBV13
size: .
D: TRBD2

CDR3: CASSSYPSVPQGDTQYF
DNA: TGTGCCAGCAGCTCGTATCCTAGCGTACCCCAGGGAGATACGCAGTATTTT
J: TRBJ2-3
V: TRBV7-9
size: .
D: .

CDR3: CAQPGQGRHSPLHF
DNA: TGTGCACAACCCGGACAGGGTCGACATTCACCCCTCCACTTT
J: TRBJ1-6
V: TRBV6-4
size: .
D: TRBD1

CDR3: CASSLALIVWFGEQYF
DNA: TGTGCCAGCAGCTTGGCCCTCATAGTCTGGTTCGGCGAGCAGTACTTC
J: TRBJ2-7
V: TRBV5-5
size: .
D: .

CDR3: CASSPPGTGSGANVLTF
DNA: TGCGCCAGCAGTCCCCCCGGGACAGGGTCTGGGGCCAACGTCCTGACTTTC
J: TRBJ2-6
V: TRBV10-2
size: .
D: TRBD1

CDR3: CASSVRLAGTDTQYF
DNA: TGTGCCAGCAGTGTGAGACTAGCGGGCACAGATACGCAGTATTTT
J: TRBJ2-3
V: TRBV28
size: .
D: TRBD2

CDR3: CAISPRAEGSYNEQFF
DNA: TGTGCCATCAGCCCAAGAGCGGAGGGCTCCTACAATGAGCAGTTCTTC
J: TRBJ2-1
V: TRBV10-3
size: .
D: .

CDR3: CARALGPNEQFF
DNA: TGTGCCAGGGCCCTTGGGCCCAATGAGCAGTTCTTC
J: TRBJ2-1
V: TRBV2
size: .
D: .

CDR3: CASGLNYMEPYEQFF
DNA: TGTGCTAGTGGTTTGAACTATATGGAACCGTATGAGCAGTTCTTC
J: TRBJ2-1
V: TRBV12-5
size: .
D: .

CDR3: CASSENPGTSSNQPQHF
DNA: TGTGCCAGCAGTGAAAACCCCGGGACATCTAGCAATCAGCCCCAGCATTTT
J: TRBJ1-5
V: TRBV6-1
size: .
D: .

CDR3: CASSLGGGTSREQYF
DNA: TGTGCCAGCAGCTTAGGGGGGGGGACCTCTCGCGAGCAGTACTTC
J: TRBJ2-7
V: TRBV7-9
size: .
D: TRBD2

CDR3: CASSPTGTRTGELFF
DNA: TGCGCCAGCAGTCCTACAGGGACGAGAACCGGGGAGCTGTTTTTT
J: TRBJ2-2
V: TRBV10-1
size: once
D: .

CDR3: CASSFSRGPSGSVGEQFF
DNA: TGTGCCAGCAGCTTTTCGCGTGGCCCCAGCGGGAGTGTGGGTGAGCAGTTCTTC
J: TRBJ2-1
V: TRBV5-5
size: .
D: TRBD2

CDR3: CASHFGGGGTGELFF
DNA: TGCGCCAGCCACTTTGGTGGCGGCGGCACCGGGGAGCTGTTTTTT
J: TRBJ2-2
V: TRBV4-1
size: .
D: .

CDR3: CASSDSPMIGYTF
DNA: TGTGCCAGCTCCGACAGTCCAATGATCGGCTACACCTTC
J: TRBJ1-2
V: TRBV18
size: .
D: .

CDR3: CASSLSGAEQYF
DNA: TGTGCCAGCAGTTTATCAGGGGCCGAGCAGTACTTC
J: TRBJ2-7
V: TRBV28
size: .
D: .

CDR3: CASSNSLSYEQYF
DNA: TGTGCCAGCAGCAACAGCCTATCCTACGAGCAGTACTTC
J: TRBJ2-7
V: TRBV27
size: .
D: .

CDR3: CASSYQTGSSYEQYF
DNA: TGTGCCAGCAGCTACCAAACCGGGAGCTCCTACGAGCAGTACTTC
J: TRBJ2-7
V: TRBV6-5
size: .
D: .

CDR3: CASSPFRGPTGELFF
DNA: TGTGCCAGCAGCCCCTTCAGGGGACCCACCGGGGAGCTGTTTTTT
J: TRBJ2-2
V: TRBV11-3
size: .
D: .

CDR3: CASSSGLAGVISYNEQFF
DNA: TGTGCCAGCAGCTCGGGACTAGCGGGAGTGATATCCTACAATGAGCAGTTCTTC
J: TRBJ2-1
V: TRBV13
size: .
D: TRBD2

CDR3: CASSLGGGIPDTQYF
DNA: TGTGCCAGCAGCTTAGGTGGAGGGATCCCAGATACGCAGTATTTT
J: TRBJ2-3
V: TRBV11-3
size: .
D: .

CDR3: CASSSGSTRYEQYF
DNA: TGTGCCAGTAGTAGCGGGAGTACCCGCTACGAGCAGTACTTC
J: TRBJ2-7
V: TRBV19
size: .
D: TRBD2

CDR3: CASSPGTEDIQYF
DNA: TGTGCCAGCTCCCCCGGGACAGAGGACATTCAGTACTTC
J: TRBJ2-4
V: TRBV18
size: .
D: TRBD1

CDR3: CSAPPGTSGSSSYNEQFF
DNA: TGCAGCGCCCCCCCAGGGACTAGCGGGAGTAGCTCCTACAATGAGCAGTTCTTC
J: TRBJ2-1
V: TRBV29-1
size: .
D: TRBD2

CDR3: CASSLQGNEQYF
DNA: TGCGCCAGCAGCCTCCAGGGGAACGAGCAGTACTTC
J: TRBJ2-7
V: TRBV5-1
size: .
D: .

CDR3: CASTMRGADQETQYF
DNA: TGCGCCAGCACTATGCGGGGGGCCGACCAAGAGACCCAGTACTTC
J: TRBJ2-5
V: TRBV5-1
size: .
D: TRBD2

CDR3: CSVRLAGSYEQYF
DNA: TGCAGCGTTAGGCTAGCGGGTTCCTACGAGCAGTACTTC
J: TRBJ2-7
V: TRBV29-1
size: .
D: TRBD2

CDR3: CASSPGQYQETQYF
DNA: TGTGCCAGCTCACCGGGACAGTACCAAGAGACCCAGTACTTC
J: TRBJ2-5
V: TRBV18
size: .
D: TRBD1

CDR3: CASSSDFSSGNTIYF
DNA: TGCGCCAGCAGCTCCGACTTTAGCTCTGGAAACACCATATATTTT
J: TRBJ1-3
V: TRBV5-1
size: .
D: .

CDR3: CASSGLADNEQFF
DNA: TGTGCCAGCTCGGGCCTAGCGGACAATGAGCAGTTCTTC
J: TRBJ2-1
V: TRBV2
size: .
D: TRBD2

CDR3: CAWRVAGGSYEQYF
DNA: TGTGCCTGGAGGGTCGCGGGAGGCTCCTACGAGCAGTACTTC
J: TRBJ2-7
V: TRBV30
size: .
D: TRBD2

CDR3: CASSPPDRAPLHF
DNA: TGTGCCAGCAGCCCACCGGACAGGGCTCCCCTCCACTTT
J: TRBJ1-6
V: TRBV7-2
size: .
D: TRBD1

CDR3: CASGGTGFQPQHF
DNA: TGTGCCAGCGGCGGGACAGGGTTTCAGCCCCAGCATTTT
J: TRBJ1-5
V: TRBV28
size: .
D: TRBD1

CDR3: CASSLDETSTDTQYF
DNA: TGTGCCAGCAGCTTGGACGAAACTAGCACAGATACGCAGTATTTT
J: TRBJ2-3
V: TRBV5-4
size: .
D: .

CDR3: CASSFPLRGTGVSTGELFF
DNA: TGTGCCAGCAGCTTTCCCCTACGGGGGACAGGGGTTTCCACCGGGGAGCTGTTTTTT
J: TRBJ2-2
V: TRBV11-2
size: .
D: TRBD1

CDR3: CSVIDPGQGNTEAFF
DNA: TGCAGCGTGATCGATCCGGGACAGGGAAACACTGAAGCTTTCTTT
J: TRBJ1-1
V: TRBV29-1
size: .
D: TRBD1

CDR3: CSASRGNGYTF
DNA: TGCAGTGCTAGCCGGGGTAATGGCTACACCTTC
J: TRBJ1-2
V: TRBV20-1
size: .
D: .